The 16 T cell receptor beta chains in this list originate from one sample, sequenced in a study of T cell responses to AZD1222 COVID-19 vaccine. Assay used: immunoSEQ multiplex PCR; TCRdb lists only in-frame clones, some missing. There are 150,000 or so clones in the sample; 92% occur only once, and 1.1% lies in the top ten. Specimen: peripheral blood, collected 28 days after the second AZD1222 dose. These receptors were taken from an adult who received the AZD1222 COVID-19 vaccine.

The chain recombines TRBV5-1 with TRBJ1-1; D gene ambiguous. The V end was cut by 0 bases, the J end by 2 bases, with 11 bases between. The germline V gene encodes CDR1 SGHRS and CDR2 YFSETQ. This CDR3 is built from 15 residues. DNA for the CDR3: TGCGCCAGCAGCTTGGTAGGCCTAAGTAACACTGAAGCTTTCTTT. It yields the protein CASSLVGLSNTEAFF.

This chain joins TRBV24-1 and TRBJ2-1; 10 bases are shared with TRBD1. The germline V gene has CDR1 KGHDR and CDR2 SFDVKD. The CDR3 runs to 14 residues. Trimming took 4 bases from V and 7 from J; bases not matched to a gene: 3. The CDR3 spells CATSDGGQGNEQFF. CDR3 nucleotides: TGTGCCACCAGTGACGGGGGACAGGGGAATGAGCAGTTCTTC.

The genes are TRBV3-1 (or the pseudogene TRBV3-2) and TRBJ2-6; D may correspond to TRBD1 or TRBD2 (5 bases each). Trimming took 4 bases from V and 1 from J, leaving 11 bases between them. CDR1 is LGHDT, CDR2 YNNKEL, per germline (reference sequence). The CDR3 is 16 amino acids. This CDR3 reads CASSPQRGSGANVLTF. CDR3 in DNA: TGTGCCAGCAGCCCCCAGAGGGGATCTGGGGCCAACGTCCTGACTTTC.

The V gene is TRBV6-5, the J gene TRBJ1-5, with 8 bases lining up with TRBD1. This CDR3 has 14 residues. J lost 5 bases, V lost 5 bases, and 5 bases had no gene match. The V gene's germline CDR1 is MNHEY and CDR2 SVGAGI. CDR3 residues: CASSPGQGYQPQHF. For the CDR3, the DNA is TGTGCCAGCAGTCCTGGACAGGGATATCAGCCCCAGCATTTT.

This clone was found a few times. The V call is TRBV5-6, the J call TRBJ2-5; 13 bases are a match to TRBD2. Losses at the gene ends were 1 base for V and 3 bases for J; bases not matched to a gene: 3. Germline CDR1 is SGHDT and CDR2 is YYEEEE. This CDR3 comprises 16 residues. This chain's CDR3 is CASSLTSGGAEETQYF. The CDR3, as DNA: TGTGCCAGCAGCTTGACTAGCGGGGGGGCGGAAGAGACCCAGTACTTC.

The V call is TRBV6-5, the J call TRBJ1-4; 9 bases map to TRBD1. With V trimmed by 8 bases and J by 7 bases, 8 bases remained unmatched. CDR1 is MNHEY and CDR2 is SVGAGI in the germline V gene. CDR3 length: 14 residues. In nucleotides, the CDR3 is TGTGCCAGCGCGTCCGGGACAGGGATTGAAAAACTGTTTTTT. Translating it yields CASASGTGIEKLFF.

V usage is TRBV27 and J usage is TRBJ1-2; 8 bases map to TRBD1. CDR1 and CDR2 from the germline V gene are MNHEY and SMNVEV (reference sequence). V shed 3 bases, J shed 7 bases, and the junction held 13 bases outside the gene matches. The length of the CDR3 is 16 residues. This CDR3 reads CASSFTPQQGGFGYTF. In DNA form, the CDR3 reads TGTGCCAGCAGTTTTACCCCCCAACAGGGGGGGTTTGGCTACACCTTC.

The chain recombines TRBV4-1 with TRBJ1-5; unclear D gene. CDR1 and CDR2 (germline): MGHRA, YSYEKL. The CDR3 runs to 14 residues. V was pared by 0 bases and J by 3 bases, with 6 bases between. The CDR3 coding sequence is TGCGCCAGCAGCCAAGAGGCGGCCAATCAGCCCCAGCATTTT. Protein product: CASSQEAANQPQHF.

The rearrangement links TRBV29-1 to TRBJ1-4; D remains unclear. CDR1 and CDR2 from the germline V gene are SQVTM and ANQGSEA. CDR3 length: 15 residues. Trimming cost V 6 bases and J 0 bases, with 14 bases left between them. The CDR3 DNA is TGCAGCGTGACTCCGGGTGGAGCAACTAATGAAAAACTGTTTTTT. Protein product: CSVTPGGATNEKLFF.

The chain is built from TRBV5-1 and TRBJ2-1, with D tentatively TRBD1 (5 bases). CDR1 is SGHRS and CDR2 is YFSETQ in the germline V gene. The CDR3 runs to 16 residues. The V end lost 0 bases, the J end lost 2 bases, and 12 bases lay between the germline ends. The DNA for the CDR3 is TGCGCCAGCAGCTTGGCGGCAGGGCAAACCTACAATGAGCAGTTCTTC. Translation gives CASSLAAGQTYNEQFF.

The genes are TRBV7-3 and TRBJ1-1; TRBD1 matches at 8 bases. The CDR3 sequence is 13 residues long. Germline loops: CDR1 SGHTA, CDR2 FQGTGA. V lost 3 bases and J lost 4; bases outside the gene matches: 1. Written as DNA, the CDR3 is TGTGCCAGCAGCTTGGACAGGGTCACTGAAGCTTTCTTT. Amino acids: CASSLDRVTEAFF.

The chain couples TRBV5-6 to TRBJ1-2, with no clear D. Germline V lookup: CDR1 SGHDT, CDR2 YYEEEE. This CDR3 is 13 amino acids long. Trimming shortened V by 2 bases and J by 3 bases, and 8 bases separated the two germline ends. CDR3 DNA sequence: TGTGCCAGCAGCTTTGCGTCTCACTATGGCTACACCTTC. It yields the protein CASSFASHYGYTF.

This clone was observed a few times. The chain uses TRBV10-1 and TRBJ1-1, with 8 bases identical to TRBD1. The CDR3 loop spans 14 amino acids. The V segment lost 5 bases and the J segment 5 bases; nucleotides outside the gene matches: 7. CDR1 WNHNN and CDR2 SYGVQD come from the germline V gene (reference sequence). CDR3 sequence: CASSKGQGRTEAFF. CDR3 in DNA: TGCGCCAGCAGTAAAGGACAGGGAAGGACTGAAGCTTTCTTT.

The chain carries TRBV20-1 and TRBJ2-3; 10 nucleotides match TRBD2. With V trimmed by 6 bases and J by 13 bases, 7 bases remained unmatched. The CDR3 has 11 residues. From germline, CDR1 is DFQATT and CDR2 SNEGSKA (reference sequence). The CDR3 loop is CSARSGGREYF. The CDR3 DNA reads as TGCAGTGCCCGTAGCGGGGGGCGGGAGTATTTT.

The CDR3 sequence is CASSFGQPPTEAFF. The DNA for the CDR3 is TGTGCCAGCAGCTTCGGACAGCCCCCCACTGAAGCTTTCTTT. The genes are TRBV5-5 and TRBJ1-1; possibly TRBD1 for D (6 bases). Trimming left V 2 bases short and J 4 bases short, with 12 bases between. Germline-derived CDR1 and CDR2 are SGHKS and YYEKEE (reference sequence). This CDR3 has 14 residues. The whole variable domain, remainder taken from reference TRBV5-5 and TRBJ1-1, is DAGVTQSPTHLIKTRGQQVTLRCSPISGHKSVSWYQQVLGQGPQFIFQYYEKEERGRGNFPDRFSARQFPNYSSELNVNALLLGDSALYLCASSFGQPPTEAFFGQGTRLTVV.

The chain carries TRBV2 and TRBJ1-4; the D is unclear. The V end was cut by 8 bases, the J end by 0 bases, with 10 bases between. The CDR3 is made up of 14 amino acids. CDR1 SNHLY and CDR2 FYNNEI come from the germline V gene. The CDR3 DNA sequence: TGTGCCAGCGCTCCGATGACAACTAATGAAAAACTGTTTTTT. It is translated as CASAPMTTNEKLFF.